The T cell receptor beta chain under discussion was sequenced for a study of T cell clonotyping in hematopoietic cell transplantation (dated by TCRdb to about 2021). About the full investigation: Pretransplant samples from recipients were collected after cytoreduction. A total of 130 to 150 blood samples were collected in the study from approximately 32 consecutive transplant recipients and their related donors. Patient recruitment ran from 2015 to early 2017, and follow-up continued until late 2020 or death. The investigation overall reported the following: The sample size was limited, and CD4 and CD8 repertoire contributions could not be separated because cells were not sorted. Only a small fraction of recipient repertoires overlapped donor repertoires, with over 95% appearing de novo at the given depth. After transplant, TCR diversity in recipients dropped, and pathologically expanded clonotypes climbed progressively between day 30 and day 180. Inverse Simpson Index values from donors and from recipients before transplant predicted broader TCR repertoire diversity after transplant.

The cysteine opens and the phenylalanine closes a CDR3 of 14 amino acids. The sequence is cut down to CDR3 DNA, 42 bases in frame from base 1. Sequences GTSNPN (CDR1) and SVGIG (CDR2) are obtained from the germline V gene (reference sequence). Cut back by 0 bases and 3 bases, the V and J ends lie 8 bases apart. The intended sense of this specimen's time point label: recipient sample about 28 days before transplant, after cytoreduction. Blood samples were obtained from recipients approximately 28 days before transplant and at days 30, 100 and 180 after transplant. Nuclei Lysis Solution was used to extract genomic DNA from fresh or cryopreserved unfractionated peripheral blood mononuclear cells. The immunoSEQ assay, a bias-controlled multiplex PCR with V- and J-specific primers, was used to amplify TCR beta CDR3 regions from genomic DNA. In a second PCR step, the CDR3 amplicons were tagged with a proprietary barcode plus Illumina adapter sequences. An Illumina MiSeq instrument was used to sequence the CDR3 libraries. Concerning the study's data processing: Export and quality control were done with immunoSEQ Analyzer 3.0, while downstream analyses used R Bioconductor and Immunarch. Only productive rearrangements in the normalized downsampled data set were used to calculate repertoire metrics. Clonotypes larger than 5 templates in the normalized cohort were defined as pathologically expanded. The Inverse Simpson Index was used to measure repertoire diversity. To capture all clonotypes, CMV-specificity analyses were performed on the non-normalized data set. TCRdb stores this immuneACCESS table with in-frame sequences only. Part of the clones is absent; in the studies checked, under half of the shortfall reflects unresolved V genes, and no reason is known for the rest. For V, J and clone size, that table is used; D and trimming come from the DNA. This sample comprises about 36,000 clones, over 85% of them detected only once. The ten largest clones add up to about 1.5% of the sample.

As for this clone: Its antigen remains unidentified. No base-level quality is on record; no much larger clone is a single base apart.

The source was peripheral blood mononuclear cells, collected before stem cell transplant. The sequence derives from a middle-aged man with chronic myeloid leukemia. Some clones in this sample may be carry-over from other donors' samples. The chain is encoded by TRBV30 joined to TRBJ2-2; matching of 6 bases hints at TRBD1 as the D gene. The CDR3 is CAWSVGGHTGELFF. The nucleotide sequence reads as follows: TGTGCCTGGAGTGTAGGGGGTCACACCGGGGAGCTGTTTTTT.